Listed below are T cell receptor beta chains from one sample, sequenced in a study of cytomegalovirus exposure and HLA in healthy donors. Sequenced by immunoSEQ multiplex PCR; TCRdb stores in-frame clones only, minus some. The table has about 130,000 clones, 70% seen once. Material: PBMCs. These receptors were taken from a woman in her sixties or seventies in good health and CMV-seropositive. Both conserved end residues are part of each CDR3. The D gene is left open where the match is weak. For some rows the clone size is stated as once, few or many, or as a class when expanded; others skip it.

j_gene: TRBJ2-3
abundance: -
v_gene: TRBV28
d_gene: TRBD1
CDR3aa: CASSLGQGGTDTQYF
CDR3nt: TGTGCCAGCAGCCTAGGACAGGGGGGCACAGATACGCAGTATTTT

j_gene: TRBJ2-1
abundance: -
v_gene: TRBV5-1
d_gene: -
CDR3aa: CASSAGMYNEQFF
CDR3nt: TGCGCCAGCAGCGCGGGAATGTACAATGAGCAGTTCTTC

j_gene: TRBJ2-2
abundance: -
v_gene: TRBV7-3
d_gene: TRBD2
CDR3aa: CASSQLAGGPGELFF
CDR3nt: TGTGCCAGCAGCCAACTAGCGGGAGGGCCCGGGGAGCTGTTTTTT

j_gene: TRBJ1-1
abundance: -
v_gene: TRBV30
d_gene: TRBD1
CDR3aa: CAWREQGAKTEAFF
CDR3nt: TGTGCCTGGAGGGAACAGGGGGCGAAGACTGAAGCTTTCTTT

j_gene: TRBJ2-1
abundance: -
v_gene: TRBV5-1
d_gene: -
CDR3aa: CASSFGGSSYNEQFF
CDR3nt: TGCGCCAGCAGCTTTGGAGGAAGCTCCTACAATGAGCAGTTCTTC

j_gene: TRBJ2-1
abundance: -
v_gene: TRBV30
d_gene: -
CDR3aa: CAWSGIAAYNEQFF
CDR3nt: TGTGCCTGGAGTGGGATAGCGGCCTACAATGAGCAGTTCTTC

j_gene: TRBJ1-5
abundance: few
v_gene: TRBV6-5
d_gene: TRBD1
CDR3aa: CASSSTGGANQPQHF
CDR3nt: TGTGCCAGCTCCTCGACAGGGGGCGCGAATCAGCCCCAGCATTTT

j_gene: TRBJ2-3
abundance: -
v_gene: TRBV19
d_gene: -
CDR3aa: CASSTGDPGDTQYF
CDR3nt: TGTGCCAGTAGTACAGGGGACCCCGGGGATACGCAGTATTTT

j_gene: TRBJ1-5
abundance: few
v_gene: TRBV27
d_gene: -
CDR3aa: CASSLSPPRQYSNQPQHF
CDR3nt: TGTGCCAGCAGTTTATCTCCCCCGAGACAGTATAGCAATCAGCCCCAGCATTTT

j_gene: TRBJ1-5
abundance: -
v_gene: TRBV5-1
d_gene: -
CDR3aa: CASSLAGYSNQPQHF
CDR3nt: TGCGCCAGCAGCTTGGCGGGGTATAGCAATCAGCCCCAGCATTTT

j_gene: TRBJ1-1
abundance: few
v_gene: TRBV11-2
d_gene: TRBD1
CDR3aa: CASRQGGLSNTEAFF
CDR3nt: TGTGCCAGCAGACAGGGGGGACTTTCCAACACTGAAGCTTTCTTT

j_gene: TRBJ1-4
abundance: -
v_gene: TRBV2
d_gene: -
CDR3aa: CASNLGGLNEKLFF
CDR3nt: TGTGCCAGCAATCTCGGGGGGCTTAATGAAAAACTGTTTTTT

j_gene: TRBJ1-5
abundance: -
v_gene: TRBV2
d_gene: -
CDR3aa: CASSDGGGYGQPQHF
CDR3nt: TGTGCCAGCAGTGACGGGGGGGGGTACGGGCAGCCCCAGCATTTT

j_gene: TRBJ2-7
abundance: -
v_gene: TRBV11-2
d_gene: -
CDR3aa: CASSFTGVYEQYF
CDR3nt: TGTGCCAGCAGCTTTACGGGGGTCTACGAGCAGTACTTC

j_gene: TRBJ2-3
abundance: -
v_gene: TRBV5-1
d_gene: -
CDR3aa: CASSQGVADTQYF
CDR3nt: TGCGCCAGCAGCCAAGGGGTCGCAGATACGCAGTATTTT

j_gene: TRBJ1-2
abundance: few
v_gene: TRBV5-1
d_gene: TRBD1
CDR3aa: CASSLDLGGSRGYTF
CDR3nt: TGCGCCAGCAGCTTGGATTTAGGGGGCAGTCGGGGCTACACCTTC

j_gene: TRBJ2-2
abundance: -
v_gene: TRBV10-1
d_gene: -
CDR3aa: CASSAGGDTGELFF
CDR3nt: TGCGCCAGCAGTGCCGGGGGAGACACCGGGGAGCTGTTTTTT

j_gene: TRBJ1-2
abundance: -
v_gene: TRBV9
d_gene: -
CDR3aa: CASSVDSGVGYTF
CDR3nt: TGTGCCAGCAGCGTAGATTCAGGGGTCGGCTACACCTTC

j_gene: TRBJ1-1
abundance: -
v_gene: TRBV27
d_gene: -
CDR3aa: CASSLSVEGSENTEAFF
CDR3nt: TGTGCCAGCAGTTTATCTGTTGAGGGCAGTGAGAACACTGAAGCTTTCTTT

j_gene: TRBJ1-1
abundance: once
v_gene: TRBV5-1
d_gene: TRBD1
CDR3aa: CASSSGQGNTEAFF
CDR3nt: TGCGCCAGCAGCTCGGGACAGGGAAACACTGAAGCTTTCTTT

j_gene: TRBJ2-3
abundance: few
v_gene: TRBV7-8
d_gene: TRBD2
CDR3aa: CASSPGTSSTDTQYF
CDR3nt: TGTGCCAGCAGCCCCGGGACTAGCTCGACAGATACGCAGTATTTT

j_gene: TRBJ1-1
abundance: once
v_gene: TRBV11-2
d_gene: -
CDR3aa: CATTAGQTYLNTEAFF
CDR3nt: TGTGCCACCACAGCCGGACAAACCTACCTGAACACTGAAGCTTTCTTT

j_gene: TRBJ1-3
abundance: -
v_gene: TRBV29-1
d_gene: -
CDR3aa: CSVQSSGNTIYF
CDR3nt: TGCAGCGTACAAAGTTCTGGAAACACCATATATTTT

j_gene: TRBJ2-2
abundance: -
v_gene: TRBV7-3
d_gene: TRBD2
CDR3aa: CASSLAPSGLAANTGELFF
CDR3nt: TGTGCCAGCAGCTTAGCCCCTTCAGGACTAGCGGCGAACACCGGGGAGCTGTTTTTT

j_gene: TRBJ1-2
abundance: -
v_gene: TRBV5-1
d_gene: -
CDR3aa: CASSWGGSLGGYTF
CDR3nt: TGCGCCAGCAGCTGGGGGGGGAGTCTAGGTGGCTACACCTTC

j_gene: TRBJ2-5
abundance: -
v_gene: TRBV9
d_gene: TRBD1
CDR3aa: CASSADRGQETQYF
CDR3nt: TGTGCCAGCAGCGCGGACAGGGGGCAAGAGACCCAGTACTTC

j_gene: TRBJ2-7
abundance: -
v_gene: TRBV14
d_gene: TRBD1
CDR3aa: CASSFRTGNSYEQYF
CDR3nt: TGTGCCAGCAGCTTCAGGACAGGAAACTCCTACGAGCAGTACTTC

j_gene: TRBJ2-3
abundance: few
v_gene: TRBV6-5
d_gene: -
CDR3aa: CASAYQSTDTQYF
CDR3nt: TGTGCCAGCGCTTACCAGAGCACAGATACGCAGTATTTT

j_gene: TRBJ1-4
abundance: -
v_gene: TRBV6-1
d_gene: TRBD1
CDR3aa: CASSLGTAGEKLFF
CDR3nt: TGTGCCAGCAGTCTAGGGACAGCCGGTGAAAAACTGTTTTTT

j_gene: TRBJ1-2
abundance: few
v_gene: TRBV7-9
d_gene: TRBD1
CDR3aa: CASSPDRGQGGYTF
CDR3nt: TGTGCCAGCAGCCCGGACAGGGGGCAGGGTGGCTACACCTTC

j_gene: TRBJ1-1
abundance: -
v_gene: TRBV9
d_gene: TRBD1
CDR3aa: CASSLGQANTEAFF
CDR3nt: TGTGCCAGCAGCTTAGGACAGGCGAACACTGAAGCTTTCTTT

j_gene: TRBJ1-1
abundance: few
v_gene: TRBV10-2
d_gene: -
CDR3aa: CASKRTLEGSEAFF
CDR3nt: TGCGCCAGCAAGAGGACACTCGAAGGCTCTGAAGCTTTCTTT

j_gene: TRBJ1-5
abundance: -
v_gene: TRBV25-1
d_gene: -
CDR3aa: CASSESGGGQPQHF
CDR3nt: TGTGCCAGCAGTGAATCCGGGGGGGGACAGCCCCAGCATTTT